Listed below are T cell receptor beta chains from one sample, sequenced in a study of vaccination effects on CD4 cells after COVID-19. For these TCRs, the target antigens are not known. TCRdb keeps only in-frame clones here, not all; method: immunoSEQ multiplex PCR. The sample holds about 64,000 clones, just over 70% seen once. Sequenced here: CD4+ T cells from PBMCs cultured without peptide, sampled before COVID-19 vaccination. The receptors were gathered from a human donor who had a prior SARS-CoV-2 infection. Each CDR3 is given with its conserved first and last residue. The order of the fields is J gene, D gene, V gene, clone size, CDR3 DNA, CDR3 protein. D genes are given only for firm matches. Clone size is not always given. Where it is, it says once, few, many or a class for expanded clones.

J gene: TRBJ1-5
D gene: .
V gene: TRBV3-1/TRBV3-2
clone size: .
CDR3 DNA: TGTGCCAGCAGCCAAGACCCAAATCAGCCCCAGCATTTT
CDR3 protein: CASSQDPNQPQHF

J gene: TRBJ1-5
D gene: TRBD1
V gene: TRBV2
clone size: once
CDR3 DNA: TGTGCCAGCAGTCCGGGACAGGGGGCGAATCAGCCCCAGCATTTT
CDR3 protein: CASSPGQGANQPQHF

J gene: TRBJ1-4
D gene: .
V gene: TRBV9
clone size: .
CDR3 DNA: TGTGCCAGCAACGGGGGTCTGGCTAATGAAAAACTGTTTTTT
CDR3 protein: CASNGGLANEKLFF

J gene: TRBJ2-7
D gene: .
V gene: TRBV2
clone size: .
CDR3 DNA: TGTGCCAGCAGTGACCCAAGGGAGGTATCCGAGCAGTACTTC
CDR3 protein: CASSDPREVSEQYF

J gene: TRBJ2-1
D gene: .
V gene: TRBV7-8
clone size: .
CDR3 DNA: TGTGCCAGCAGCTTAGAGAGACCGGGGAGTGGGTTCTTC
CDR3 protein: CASSLERPGSGFF

J gene: TRBJ2-2
D gene: .
V gene: TRBV4-2
clone size: .
CDR3 DNA: TGTGCCAGCAGCCAAGCAGGACAAAAGAACACCGGGGAGCTGTTTTTT
CDR3 protein: CASSQAGQKNTGELFF

J gene: TRBJ2-3
D gene: .
V gene: TRBV6-2/TRBV6-3
clone size: .
CDR3 DNA: TGTGCCAGCAGTCTTCCCGGGTCGTCGGGCACAGATACGCAGTATTTT
CDR3 protein: CASSLPGSSGTDTQYF

J gene: TRBJ1-2
D gene: TRBD1
V gene: TRBV6-6
clone size: .
CDR3 DNA: TGTGCCAGCGGCCGACAGGGGAACTATGGCTACACCTTC
CDR3 protein: CASGRQGNYGYTF

J gene: TRBJ2-5
D gene: .
V gene: TRBV6-5
clone size: .
CDR3 DNA: TGTGCCAGCAGTTTGGCGGGACTCCAAGAGACCCAGTACTTC
CDR3 protein: CASSLAGLQETQYF

J gene: TRBJ1-6
D gene: .
V gene: TRBV7-9
clone size: .
CDR3 DNA: TGTGCCAGCACCTCTAATTTGGGTCATTCACCCCTCCACTTT
CDR3 protein: CASTSNLGHSPLHF

J gene: TRBJ2-2
D gene: TRBD2
V gene: TRBV7-2
clone size: once
CDR3 DNA: TGTGCCAGCAGCTTAACTAGCGGTCCCGGGGAGCTGTTTTTT
CDR3 protein: CASSLTSGPGELFF

J gene: TRBJ2-2
D gene: TRBD2
V gene: TRBV5-5
clone size: .
CDR3 DNA: TGTGCCAGCAGCTGGGGACTAGCGGGGGGGCGGCTGTCCCGGGAGCTGTTTTTT
CDR3 protein: CASSWGLAGGRLSRELFF

J gene: TRBJ2-2
D gene: .
V gene: TRBV2
clone size: .
CDR3 DNA: TGTGCCAGCAGCGCAATTCCGGGACGACCCCCCGGAACGAACACCGGGGAGCTGTTTTTT
CDR3 protein: CASSAIPGRPPGTNTGELFF

J gene: TRBJ1-4
D gene: .
V gene: TRBV6-6
clone size: .
CDR3 DNA: TGTGCCAGCCTACCTAGGCAGGGGAATGAAAAACTGTTTTTT
CDR3 protein: CASLPRQGNEKLFF

J gene: TRBJ2-7
D gene: .
V gene: TRBV27
clone size: .
CDR3 DNA: TGTGCCAGCGCCCCCAGCCGAAGGTCCGAGCAGTACTTC
CDR3 protein: CASAPSRRSEQYF

J gene: TRBJ1-2
D gene: TRBD1
V gene: TRBV4-3
clone size: .
CDR3 DNA: TGCGCCAGCAGCCACGACTATGGGACAGGCAACTATGGCTACACCTTC
CDR3 protein: CASSHDYGTGNYGYTF

J gene: TRBJ1-1
D gene: .
V gene: TRBV5-1
clone size: .
CDR3 DNA: TGCGCCAGCAGCTTGGAGGGCCTGGGGCCTGAAGCTTTCTTT
CDR3 protein: CASSLEGLGPEAFF